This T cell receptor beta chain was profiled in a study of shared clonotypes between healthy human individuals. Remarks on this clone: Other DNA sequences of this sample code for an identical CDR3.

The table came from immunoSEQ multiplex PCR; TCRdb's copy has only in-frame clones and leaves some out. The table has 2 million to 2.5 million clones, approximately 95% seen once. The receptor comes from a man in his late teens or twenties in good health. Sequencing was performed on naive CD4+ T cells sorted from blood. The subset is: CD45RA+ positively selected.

CDR3 amino acids: CSVGGTNYGYTF. In DNA, the CDR3 is TGCAGCGTTGGGGGAACTAACTATGGCTACACCTTC. The rearrangement joins TRBV29-1 to TRBJ1-2; no firm D call. The V gene lost 4 bases and the J gene lost 0 bases, with 6 bases spanning the gap. The CDR3 contains 12 residues. The germline V gene has CDR1 SQVTM and CDR2 ANQGSEA.